Shown below are 8 T cell receptor beta chains from a single sample sequenced in a study of T cells after yellow fever vaccination (dated by TCRdb to between 2019 and 2020). Library preparation used 5' RACE. The sample was run on an Illumina NovaSeq 6000. TCRdb ran its own pipeline on the public reads, namely fastp trimming at Q25 and MiXCR clone calling, and kept in-frame beta chains. A single entry per CDR3 protein holds the most common genes and DNA from its merged rows. Here the sample has hundreds of thousands of distinct CDR3 sequences; about an eighth occur a single time. Of the sample, more than 3% is held by the ten largest clones. Taken with the paper, the label for treatment or condition translates to: live attenuated yellow fever vaccine strain. The specimen was CD4+ T cells sorted from PBMCs, collected 15 days after the yellow fever booster vaccination. These receptors all come from a young man who received the YFV17D yellow fever vaccine.

The J gene is TRBJ2-2, the V gene TRBV11-2, with D maybe TRBD1 (6 bases). V shed 11 bases and J shed 0 bases, with 10 bases lying between them. Germline V lookup: CDR1 SGHAT, CDR2 FQNNGV. The CDR3 sequence is 13 residues long. In nucleotides, the CDR3 is TGTGCCCAAGGACAGACGAACACCGGGGAGCTGTTTTTT. Translation gives CAQGQTNTGELFF.

Only a few counts were recorded for this clonotype. CDR3: CASSSKLPGVDGYTF. The CDR3 nucleotides are TGTGCCAGCAGTTCAAAGCTCCCCGGGGTGGATGGCTACACCTTC. This chain uses TRBV6-6 with TRBJ1-2; D unclear. Trimming left V 4 bases short and J 6 bases short, with 18 bases between. The germline gives CDR1 MNHNY, CDR2 SVGAGI (reference sequence). CDR3 length: 15 residues.

J is TRBJ2-3 and V is TRBV5-8; the match to TRBD2 covers 11 bases. Trimming removed 2 bases from V and 2 bases from J; junction bases left unmatched: 4. Germline CDR1 SGHTS, CDR2 YDEGEE. The CDR3 runs to 16 residues. For the CDR3, the DNA is TGTGCCAGCAGCTTAATTAGCGGGGGGGCCACAGATACGCAGTATTTT. It codes for CASSLISGGATDTQYF.

This clonotype occurred many times. The chain joins TRBV5-1 to TRBJ2-5; D is unclear. Germline V lookup: CDR1 SGHRS, CDR2 YFSETQ. This CDR3 has 14 amino acids. V lost 0 bases to trimming and J lost 5 bases, with 11 bases between them. CDR3 region: CASSLGGDGETQYF. DNA of the CDR3: TGCGCCAGCAGCTTGGGCGGCGACGGGGAGACCCAGTACTTC. Full variable domain (rest looked up from reference TRBV5-1 and TRBJ2-5): KAGVTQTPRYLIKTRGQQVTLSCSPISGHRSVSWYQQTPGQGLQFLFEYFSETQRNKGNFPGRFSGRQFSNSRSEMNVSTLELGDSALYLCASSLGGDGETQYFGPGTRLLVL.

The chain joins TRBV11-3 to TRBJ1-1; 7 bases are shared with TRBD1. Unmatched junction bases numbered 13, after V lost 4 bases and J lost 5 bases. CDR3 length: 16 amino acids. Germline V lookup: CDR1 SGHNT, CDR2 YENEEA. CDR3 nucleotides: TGTGCCAGCAGCTGGGGCATAGGACAGGAACGGACTGAAGCTTTCTTT. The encoded protein is CASSWGIGQERTEAFF.

This clonotype was seen a few times. V gene TRBV12-3 or TRBV12-4 combines with J gene TRBJ2-5; no clear D. The germline V and J ends were trimmed by 2 bases and 3 bases, with 13 bases remaining between them. CDR3 length: 15 residues. Here the CDR3 DNA reads TGTGCCAGCAGTTTACCCCCTCAGACGGAAGAGACCCAGTACTTC. Its translation is CASSLPPQTEETQYF.

This clonotype was seen more than once but under ten times. The chain has TRBV6-6 and TRBJ1-1; tentatively, D is TRBD1 (5 bases). There are 15 residues in the CDR3. With 2 bases removed from V and 8 bases from J, the gap between germline ends came to 18 bases. The germline V gene has CDR1 MNHNY and CDR2 SVGAGI (reference sequence). The CDR3 loop reads CASSYRGTVMMEAFF. CDR3 coding DNA: TGTGCCAGCAGTTACCGCGGGACGGTTATGATGGAAGCTTTCTTT.

V usage is TRBV2 and J usage is TRBJ2-2; D remains ambiguous. The germline V gene has CDR1 SNHLY and CDR2 FYNNEI. CDR3 length equals 15 residues. Trimming took 4 bases from V and 1 from J, leaving 10 bases between them. CDR3 coding DNA: TGTGCCAGCAGTGTGGGCCGGATGAACACCGGGGAGCTGTTTTTT. Its protein product is CASSVGRMNTGELFF.